The next 5 T cell receptor beta chains were all read from a single sample in a study of blood T cell repertoires in COVID-19. Profiling relied on immunoSEQ multiplex PCR, and the TCRdb table lists in-frame clones only, not all of them. The data show 120,000 or so clones, almost 90% seen once. The sequenced sample consisted of peripheral blood. Receptor source: a woman between 55 and 75 years old with COVID-19, enrolled during active disease.

The rearrangement links TRBV27 to TRBJ1-3; D unclear. Trimming stripped 0 bases from V and 0 bases from J, with 6 bases between. The CDR3 is made up of 15 amino acids. Germline V lookup: CDR1 MNHEY, CDR2 SMNVEV (reference sequence). Here the CDR3 DNA reads TGTGCCAGCAGTTTATCCCCCAGCTCTGGAAACACCATATATTTT. Translated, it gives CASSLSPSSGNTIYF.

The rearrangement links TRBV7-2 to TRBJ2-7, with D possibly being TRBD1 (5 bases). CDR1 is SGHTA, CDR2 FQGNSA, per germline. V gave up 1 base and J gave up 3 bases, with 10 bases separating them. The CDR3 contains 14 residues. The CDR3 loop is CASSLDGAGYEQYF. CDR3 coding DNA: TGTGCCAGCAGCTTAGATGGGGCAGGCTACGAGCAGTACTTC.

The chain joins TRBV6-5 to TRBJ2-7, with 13 positions matching TRBD2. Germline trimming cut 6 bases from V and 1 base from J; bases unmatched to any gene: 3. Germline V CDR1 and CDR2: MNHEY, SVGAGI. There are 15 residues in the CDR3. CDR3 loop: CASRGLAGVSYEQYF. The CDR3 DNA reads as TGTGCCAGCAGAGGACTAGCGGGGGTGTCCTACGAGCAGTACTTC.

This chain links TRBV7-2 with TRBJ2-4, with D uncertain. With 4 bases removed from V and 0 bases from J, the gap between germline ends came to 13 bases. The CDR3 consists of 16 residues. The germline gives CDR1 SGHTA, CDR2 FQGNSA. Written as DNA, the CDR3 is TGTGCCAGCAGCTCATTATTGGGCAGAGCCAAAAACATTCAGTACTTC. Translating gives CASSSLLGRAKNIQYF.

The chain links TRBV4-2 to TRBJ1-4; 7 bases match TRBD1. J was trimmed by 3 bases and V by 4 bases; bases with no gene match: 8. The V gene's germline CDR1 is LGHNA and CDR2 YNFKEQ. The CDR3 is made up of 16 amino acids. The CDR3 here is CASSPSEGAANEKLFF. The DNA for the CDR3 is TGTGCCAGCAGCCCCTCAGAGGGGGCGGCTAATGAAAAACTGTTTTTT.